What follows are 18 T cell receptor beta chains derived from one specimen sequenced in a study of OX40 agonist ivuxolimab in advanced cancers. This table comes from immunoSEQ multiplex PCR, and its TCRdb copy is limited to in-frame clones, with some not included. The sample lists roughly 96,000 clones, under 85% occurring once. Sequencing used CD4+ or CD8+ T cells sorted from blood, obtained in a trial of the OX40 agonist ivuxolimab. The receptors stem from an adult with an advanced solid tumor such as melanoma, head and neck, liver or kidney cancer.

The V gene is TRBV6-1, the J gene TRBJ2-1, with D possibly matching TRBD1 (6 bases). The V gene's germline CDR1 is MNHNS and CDR2 SASEGT. V shed 11 bases and J shed 4 bases, with 18 bases lying between them. CDR3 length equals 14 residues. The chain's CDR3 is CAVKGDVTYNEQFF. The CDR3 DNA reads TGTGCCGTAAAGGGGGACGTGACTTACAATGAGCAGTTCTTC.

This clone has more than one count but fewer than ten. This chain links TRBV6-6 with TRBJ2-5; D might be TRBD2 (6 bases). Trimming shortened V by 6 bases and J by 5 bases, and 13 bases separated the two germline ends. The CDR3 loop spans 13 amino acids. Germline CDR1 reads MNHNY; CDR2 reads SVGAGI (reference sequence). DNA of the CDR3: TGTGCCAGCAGGGGAGGTAGCAGGGAGACCCAGTACTTC. Protein sequence: CASRGGSRETQYF.

This clone was picked up one time. The chain couples TRBV6-1 to TRBJ1-2, with 7 bases aligning to TRBD1. CDR1 and CDR2 from the germline V gene are MNHNS and SASEGT. This CDR3 spans 15 amino acids. Trimming at V came to 0 bases and at J to 5 bases, leaving 6 bases not matched to a gene. Here the CDR3 reads CASSEAGTAPYGYTF. CDR3 bases: TGTGCCAGCAGTGAAGCAGGGACAGCTCCTTATGGCTACACCTTC.

This clone was recorded once. The V and J genes are TRBV23-1 and TRBJ1-1; possible D gene TRBD1, 5 bases. TRBV23-1 is filed as an ORF, its function uncertain. The CDR3 totals 12 residues. V was shortened by 7 bases and J by 9 bases, with 15 bases between the two germline ends. CDR3 residues: CASNLRTSQAFF. The DNA of the CDR3 is TGCGCCAGCAACCTCCGGACAAGCCAAGCTTTCTTT.

The chain combines TRBV19 with TRBJ1-2; possibly TRBD1 for D (6 bases). CDR1 and CDR2 (germline): LNHDA, SQIVND (reference sequence). The CDR3 sequence is 14 residues long. The V and J ends lost 6 bases and 7 bases respectively, with 18 bases between them. The CDR3 DNA is TGTGCCAGTAGGCCTCGACAGGCACCTGGTGGCTACACCTTC. Its protein product is CASRPRQAPGGYTF.

The chain uses TRBV4-2 and TRBJ2-5; 10 bases line up with TRBD2. There are 16 residues in the CDR3. From germline, CDR1 is LGHNA and CDR2 YNFKEQ. V lost 3 bases to trimming and J lost 7 bases; unmatched junction nucleotides: 11. This CDR3 is CASSHASGSDRGTQYF. The CDR3 coding sequence is TGTGCCAGCAGCCACGCTAGCGGGAGCGACCGGGGGACCCAGTACTTC.

About this clone: This sample also contains other DNA sequences that code for the same CDR3. This rearrangement joins TRBV5-1 to TRBJ2-7; D gene ambiguous. Per the germline V gene, CDR1 is SGHRS and CDR2 is YFSETQ. V gave up 0 bases and J gave up 3 bases, with 7 bases separating them. CDR3 length: 13 amino acids. The CDR3 protein is CASSLEANYEQYF. Here the CDR3 DNA reads TGCGCCAGCAGCTTGGAGGCAAACTACGAGCAGTACTTC.

This clone appeared a single time. The chain uses TRBV7-9 and TRBJ1-1, with D uncertain. The CDR3 length is 13 residues. Germline CDR1 SEHNR, CDR2 FQNEAQ (reference sequence). Trimming shortened V by 0 bases and J by 10 bases, and 12 bases separated the two germline ends. The CDR3 DNA reads TGTGCCAGCAGCTTAGCGGGTGGAGGCGTAGCTTTCTTT. Encoded protein: CASSLAGGGVAFF.

The genes are TRBV27 and TRBJ2-1, with TRBD1 identical over 7 bases. This CDR3 has 13 residues. Germline-derived CDR1 and CDR2 are MNHEY and SMNVEV (reference sequence). Unmatched junction bases numbered 5, after V lost 4 bases and J lost 8 bases. The CDR3 reads CASSYGTAHEQFF. In nucleotides, the CDR3 is TGTGCCAGCAGTTACGGGACAGCCCATGAGCAGTTCTTC.

The chain is built from TRBV7-9 and TRBJ2-2; 8 positions agree with TRBD2. This CDR3 spans 19 amino acids. Trimming at V came to 4 bases and at J to 4 bases, leaving 17 bases not matched to a gene. Per germline, CDR1 SEHNR and CDR2 FQNEAQ (reference sequence). DNA for the CDR3: TGTGCCAGCAGCTCATTGGGGACCGGCGGGGGGCTGGGCACCGGGGAGCTGTTTTTT. Translation: CASSSLGTGGGLGTGELFF.

The CDR3 DNA reads as TGTGCCAGCAGCTTAGGGCGGGGTTGGGACACTGAAGCTTTCTTT. This codes for CASSLGRGWDTEAFF. The chain links TRBV11-2 to TRBJ1-1, with D unclear. CDR1 and CDR2 (germline): SGHAT, FQNNGV. Trimming took 1 base from V and 3 from J, leaving 12 bases between them. The CDR3 sequence is 15 residues long.

This clone was observed a handful of times. The gene calls are TRBV7-2 and TRBJ1-6; 7 nucleotides line up with TRBD1. There are 14 residues in the CDR3. The germline V gene encodes CDR1 SGHTA and CDR2 FQGNSA. The trim removed 5 bases at V and 5 bases at J, leaving 3 bases unmatched. The CDR3 coding sequence is TGTGCCAGCAGCCGCAGGGGGGATAATTCACCCCTCCACTTT. Translated, it gives CASSRRGDNSPLHF.

Here the CDR3 reads CATSRDGTGFYEQYF. CDR3 coding DNA: TGTGCCACCAGCAGAGATGGGACAGGCTTCTACGAGCAGTACTTC. The chain carries TRBV15 and TRBJ2-7; TRBD1 matches 8 bases. Germline V gene data show CDR1 as LNHNV and CDR2 as YYDKDF (reference sequence). Trimming removed 0 bases from V and 3 bases from J; junction bases left unmatched: 4. The CDR3 is 15 amino acids.

The J gene is TRBJ2-7, the V gene TRBV4-2; D possibly matches TRBD1 or TRBD2 (6 bases each). Trimming took off 0 bases at V and 3 bases at J, with 15 bases between the two ends. Germline CDR1 is LGHNA and CDR2 is YNFKEQ. This CDR3 contains 16 residues. CDR3 in DNA: TGTGCCAGCAGCCAAGAACGGGGGCAGTTTGACTACGAGCAGTACTTC. Amino acids: CASSQERGQFDYEQYF.

The rearrangement links TRBV7-2 to TRBJ1-1, with a tentative D call TRBD1 (5 bases). The CDR3 has 15 amino acids. With 5 bases removed from V and 1 base from J, the gap between germline ends came to 14 bases. Germline V gene sequence: CDR1 SGHTA, CDR2 FQGNSA. CDR3 sequence reads: CASSVDSGRNTEAFF. CDR3 coding DNA: TGTGCCAGCAGCGTTGACAGCGGAAGGAACACTGAAGCTTTCTTT.

V usage is TRBV15 and J usage is TRBJ2-2; 7 bases are shared with TRBD2. CDR3 length: 16 amino acids. J gave up 1 base and V 3 bases, and 5 bases lay outside the gene matches. CDR1 is LNHNV, CDR2 YYDKDF, per germline (reference sequence). The CDR3 protein is CATSRGGMVNTGELFF. The CDR3 nucleotides are TGTGCCACCAGCAGGGGAGGGATGGTGAACACCGGGGAGCTGTTTTTT.

This clone was seen a few times. This sample includes further DNA sequences coding for the same CDR3. V usage is TRBV5-1 and J usage is TRBJ1-6; no reliable D call. CDR1 is SGHRS, CDR2 YFSETQ, per germline. Trimming left V 0 bases short and J 0 bases short, with 4 bases between. The CDR3 extends over 15 amino acids. The CDR3 DNA is TGCGCCAGCAGCTTGGGGAGCTCCTATAATTCACCCCTCCACTTT. Protein sequence: CASSLGSSYNSPLHF.

The rearrangement uses TRBV4-3 and TRBJ2-1, with D uncertain. The V gene lost 5 bases and the J gene lost 4 bases, with 9 bases spanning the gap. This CDR3 region has 13 residues. Germline V gene lookup returns CDR1 LGHNA and CDR2 YSLEER. CDR3 sequence (DNA): TGCGCCAGCAGCTCGACGTTTTACAATGAGCAGTTCTTC. Protein sequence: CASSSTFYNEQFF.